Each of the 17 T cell receptor beta chains below was sequenced from the same sample in a study of T cell responses to AZD1222 COVID-19 vaccine. Only in-frame clones appear in the TCRdb table, and some are missing; sequencing was by immunoSEQ multiplex PCR. The sample carries roughly 120,000 clones, roughly 90% recorded once. The sequencing here drew on peripheral blood, taken on day 0 of AZD1222 vaccination. The receptors derive from an adult in good health.

The V and J genes are TRBV27 and TRBJ2-3; D is possibly TRBD2 (5 bases). The ends were cut back, 1 base at V and 5 bases at J, with 7 bases in the middle. Per germline, CDR1 MNHEY and CDR2 SMNVEV (reference sequence). The CDR3 length is 13 residues. The CDR3 protein is CASSLYAGDTQYF. The CDR3 coding sequence is TGTGCCAGCAGTTTATATGCGGGAGATACGCAGTATTTT.

This clone was seen just once. The rearrangement links TRBV6-2 or TRBV6-3 to TRBJ1-3, with a weak D call TRBD1 (6 bases). The CDR3 consists of 15 residues. V lost 5 bases and J lost 2, with 13 bases in between. Germline assignment: CDR1 MNHEY and CDR2 SVGEGT. The CDR3 loop reads CASSTRDTPGNTIYF. As DNA, the CDR3 is TGTGCCAGCAGTACTCGGGACACTCCTGGAAACACCATATATTTT.

This chain uses TRBV5-1 with TRBJ2-5, with a weak D call TRBD1 (5 bases). V lost 4 bases to trimming and J lost 5 bases, with 6 bases between them. Looked up from germline, CDR1 is SGHRS and CDR2 is YFSETQ. The CDR3 has 11 amino acids. The CDR3 here is CASSRQETQYF. CDR3 coding DNA: TGCGCCAGCAGCCGACAGGAGACCCAGTACTTC.

V is TRBV6-5 and J is TRBJ2-7; D unclear. Trimming removed 8 bases from V and 2 bases from J, with 7 bases in between. The CDR3 is 11 residues long. The germline gives CDR1 MNHEY, CDR2 SVGAGI. CDR3 sequence reads: CASSSTYEQYF. CDR3 DNA sequence: TGTGCCAGCTCAAGTACCTACGAGCAGTACTTC.

V is TRBV27 and J is TRBJ2-2; D possibly corresponds to TRBD2 (6 bases). This CDR3 contains 13 residues. From germline, CDR1 is MNHEY and CDR2 SMNVEV (reference sequence). V was clipped by 1 base and J by 9 bases, with 9 bases between them. CDR3: CASSLLAGRELFF. DNA for the CDR3: TGTGCCAGCAGTTTATTGGCGGGACGGGAGCTGTTTTTT.

V usage is TRBV18 and J usage is TRBJ2-7; D may be TRBD1 or TRBD2 (6 bases each). V shed 3 bases and J shed 1 base, with 13 bases lying between them. The length of the CDR3 is 15 residues. In germline, CDR1 is KGHSH, CDR2 LQKENI. The CDR3 loop is CASSPGGGQSYEQYF. The CDR3 DNA sequence: TGTGCCAGCTCACCGGGGGGCGGACAGTCCTACGAGCAGTACTTC.

V usage is TRBV4-3 and J usage is TRBJ1-1, with D unclear. The germline V and J ends were trimmed by 0 bases and 5 bases, with 22 bases remaining between them. The V gene's germline CDR1 is LGHNA and CDR2 YSLEER. The CDR3 covers 18 residues. The CDR3 DNA reads TGCGCCAGCAGCCAAGACCTCCCCGCCGTGGACTGGGGAACTGAAGCTTTCTTT. Amino acid sequence: CASSQDLPAVDWGTEAFF.

V gene TRBV12-3 or TRBV12-4 combines with J gene TRBJ1-2, with D possibly matching TRBD1 (5 bases). This CDR3 is built from 13 residues. Deletions cut 3 bases from V and 6 bases from J, with 11 bases between. CDR3: CASSLAGNNGYTF. The CDR3 DNA follows: TGTGCCAGCAGTTTGGCAGGGAATAATGGCTACACCTTC.

The chain carries TRBV6-1 and TRBJ1-4, with D maybe TRBD1 (6 bases). CDR3 length equals 17 residues. CDR1 MNHNS and CDR2 SASEGT come from the germline V gene. Deletions cut 4 bases from V and 0 bases from J, with 15 bases between. CDR3 bases: TGTGCCAGCAGTGTCGGGCAGGGGTTTGCAACTAATGAAAAACTGTTTTTT. Translated, it gives CASSVGQGFATNEKLFF.

CDR3 sequence reads: CASSARGRLRTGELFF. Here the CDR3 DNA reads TGTGCCAGCAGCGCCAGGGGCCGTTTAAGGACCGGGGAGCTGTTTTTT. The rearrangement links TRBV5-6 to TRBJ2-2, with a weak D call TRBD1 (6 bases). Trimming cost V 4 bases and J 5 bases, with 18 bases left between them. The CDR3 contains 16 residues. The germline V gene has CDR1 SGHDT and CDR2 YYEEEE.

The chain combines TRBV2 with TRBJ1-6, with 8 positions matching TRBD1. The length of the CDR3 is 14 residues. V lost 8 bases to trimming and J lost 6 bases; unmatched junction nucleotides: 6. Germline V CDR1 and CDR2: SNHLY, FYNNEI. The CDR3 DNA follows: TGTGCCAGCCAGGGGGCTATTGGTAATTCACCCCTCCACTTT. The encoded protein is CASQGAIGNSPLHF.

The V gene is TRBV28, the J gene TRBJ1-4, with a weak D call TRBD1 (6 bases). Germline V gives CDR1 MDHEN, CDR2 SYDVKM. The CDR3 sequence is 14 residues long. V lost 6 bases to trimming and J lost 4 bases, with 12 bases between them. The CDR3 spells CASSLGGYNEKLFF. CDR3 DNA sequence: TGTGCCAGCAGCCTAGGGGGTTATAATGAAAAACTGTTTTTT.

Turning to this clone: Other DNA variants within this sample encode the same CDR3. The V and J genes are TRBV27 and TRBJ1-3; D remains ambiguous. The CDR3 contains 14 residues. Germline V gene sequence: CDR1 MNHEY, CDR2 SMNVEV (reference sequence). Between the trimmed V and J ends, which lost 5 bases and 1 base, there was a span of 9 bases. CDR3 region: CASSLRGSGNTIYF. The CDR3 bases are TGTGCCAGCAGTCTCCGTGGATCTGGAAACACCATATATTTT.

This clone was seen just once. The chain combines TRBV27 with TRBJ2-7; 8 nucleotides align to TRBD1. V trimming: 2 bases; J trimming: 3 bases; junction bases outside the gene matches: 3. The germline V gene has CDR1 MNHEY and CDR2 SMNVEV (reference sequence). The CDR3 runs to 14 residues. This chain's CDR3 is CASSLNRGNYEQYF. The CDR3 region has the DNA TGTGCCAGCAGTTTAAACAGGGGGAACTACGAGCAGTACTTC.

The V and J genes are TRBV7-8 and TRBJ1-1; maybe TRBD1 (5 bases). The V gene lost 3 bases and the J gene lost 0 bases, with 11 bases spanning the gap. Per germline, CDR1 SGHVS and CDR2 FQNEAQ. This CDR3 contains 15 residues. This CDR3 is CASSFQTGLNTEAFF. CDR3 bases: TGTGCCAGCAGCTTTCAAACAGGCTTGAACACTGAAGCTTTCTTT.

The chain uses TRBV11-3 and TRBJ1-4; TRBD1 might be the D (5 bases). Per the germline V gene, CDR1 is SGHNT and CDR2 is YENEEA. V was clipped by 1 base and J by 11 bases, with 14 bases between them. There are 14 residues in the CDR3. CDR3 protein: CASSLAGEGWKLFF. DNA of the CDR3: TGTGCCAGCAGCTTAGCGGGGGAAGGATGGAAACTGTTTTTT.

J is TRBJ1-1 and V is TRBV30; 10 bases match TRBD1. Germline V CDR1 and CDR2: GTSNPN, SVGIG (reference sequence). V lost 5 bases and J lost 4; bases outside the gene matches: 4. The CDR3 runs 13 residues. Written as DNA, the CDR3 is TGTGCCTGGGATCGGACAGGGGGCACTGAAGCTTTCTTT. Amino acid sequence: CAWDRTGGTEAFF. Combining the CDR3 with reference TRBV30 and TRBJ1-1 gives the whole variable domain SQTIHQWPATLVQPVGSPLSLECTVEGTSNPNLYWYRQAAGRGLQLLFYSVGIGQISSEVPQNLSASRPQDRQFILSSKKLLLSDSGFYLCAWDRTGGTEAFFGQGTRLTVV.